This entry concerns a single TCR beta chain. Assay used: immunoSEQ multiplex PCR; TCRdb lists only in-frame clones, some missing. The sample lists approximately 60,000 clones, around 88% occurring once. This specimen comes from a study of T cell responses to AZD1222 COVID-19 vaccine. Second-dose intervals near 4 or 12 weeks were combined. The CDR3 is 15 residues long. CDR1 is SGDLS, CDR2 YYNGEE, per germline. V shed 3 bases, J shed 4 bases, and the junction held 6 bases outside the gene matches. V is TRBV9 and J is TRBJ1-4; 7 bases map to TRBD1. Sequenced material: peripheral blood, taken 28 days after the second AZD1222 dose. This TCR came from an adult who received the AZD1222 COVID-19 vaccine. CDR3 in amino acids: CASSAEGQINEKLFF. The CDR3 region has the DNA TGTGCCAGCAGCGCCGAGGGACAGATTAATGAAAAACTGTTTTTT. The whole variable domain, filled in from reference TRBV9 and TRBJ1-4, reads DSGVTQTPKHLITATGQRVTLRCSPRSGDLSVYWYQQSLDQGLQFLIQYYNGEERAKGNILERFSAQQFPDLHSELNLSSLELGDSALYFCASSAEGQINEKLFFGSGTQLSVL.